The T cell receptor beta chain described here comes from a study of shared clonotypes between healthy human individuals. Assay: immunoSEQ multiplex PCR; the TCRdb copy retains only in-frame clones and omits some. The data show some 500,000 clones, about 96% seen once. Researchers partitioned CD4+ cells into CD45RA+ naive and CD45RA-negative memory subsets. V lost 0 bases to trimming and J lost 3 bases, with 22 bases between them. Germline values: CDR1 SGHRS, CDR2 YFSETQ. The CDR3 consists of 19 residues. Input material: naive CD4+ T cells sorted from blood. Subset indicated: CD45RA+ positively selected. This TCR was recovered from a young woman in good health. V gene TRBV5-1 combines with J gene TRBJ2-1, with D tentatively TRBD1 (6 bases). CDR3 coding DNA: TGCGCCAGCAGCTTGGCCGTGGACGCTTTAAGGACAGACTACAATGAGCAGTTCTTC. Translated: CASSLAVDALRTDYNEQFF.